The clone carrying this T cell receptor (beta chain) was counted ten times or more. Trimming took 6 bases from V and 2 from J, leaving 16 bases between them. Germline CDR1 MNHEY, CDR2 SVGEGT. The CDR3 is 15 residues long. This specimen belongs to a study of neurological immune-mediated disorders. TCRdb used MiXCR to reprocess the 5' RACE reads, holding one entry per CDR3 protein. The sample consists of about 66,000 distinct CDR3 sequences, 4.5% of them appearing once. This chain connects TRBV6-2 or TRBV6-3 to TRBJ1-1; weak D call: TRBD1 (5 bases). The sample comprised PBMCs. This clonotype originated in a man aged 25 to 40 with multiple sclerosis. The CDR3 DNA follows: TGTGCCAGCAGGGAGGTAGGGCAGGGAAACACTGAAGCTTTCTTT. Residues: CASREVGQGNTEAFF.